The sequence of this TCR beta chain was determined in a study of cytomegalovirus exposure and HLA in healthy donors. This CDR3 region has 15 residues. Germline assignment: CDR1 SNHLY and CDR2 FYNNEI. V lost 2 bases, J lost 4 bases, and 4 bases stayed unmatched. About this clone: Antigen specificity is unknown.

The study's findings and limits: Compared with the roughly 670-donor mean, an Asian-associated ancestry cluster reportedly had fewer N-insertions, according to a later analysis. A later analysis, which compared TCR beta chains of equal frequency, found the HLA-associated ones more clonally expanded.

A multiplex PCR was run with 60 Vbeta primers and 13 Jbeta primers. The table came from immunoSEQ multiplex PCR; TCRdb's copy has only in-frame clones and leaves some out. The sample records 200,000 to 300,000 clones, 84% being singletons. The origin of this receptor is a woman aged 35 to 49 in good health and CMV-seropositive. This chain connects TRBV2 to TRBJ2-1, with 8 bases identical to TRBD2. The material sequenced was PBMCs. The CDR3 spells CASSENGRAYNEQFF. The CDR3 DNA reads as TGTGCCAGCAGTGAAAACGGGAGGGCTTACAATGAGCAGTTCTTC.